The present T cell receptor beta chain was sequenced within a study of CD8 T cells in Susac syndrome. Reverse transcription of about 0.5 to 1 ug RNA was carried out with random hexamers. TCRdb called the immunoSEQ multiplex PCR reads again in MiXCR, with one record for every CDR3 protein. The data contain 100,000 to 150,000 distinct CDR3 sequences, approximately 94% of them singletons. Germline V gives CDR1 SGHDN, CDR2 FVKESK. The V gene lost 3 bases and the J gene lost 5 bases, with 17 bases spanning the gap. The CDR3 runs 16 residues. The receptor's source is a human donor with multiple sclerosis. Sequencing was carried out using CD4+ T cells from PBMCs. The chain carries TRBV14 and TRBJ2-4; D might be TRBD2 (5 bases). CDR3 DNA sequence: TGTGCCAGCAGCCAGGAGAAGAGGGATATCGAAAACATTCAGTACTTC. Translating gives CASSQEKRDIENIQYF.